This passage covers 17 T cell receptor beta chains from one sample sequenced in a study of cytomegalovirus exposure and HLA in healthy donors. Here immunoSEQ multiplex PCR was the method, and the copy in TCRdb shows in-frame clones only, minus some. The repertoire holds some 110,000 clones, with roughly nine tenths as singletons. The sequenced material came from PBMCs. The source of these receptors is a woman under 30 in good health and CMV-seropositive.

This chain joins TRBV27 and TRBJ1-6; 8 nucleotides agree with TRBD1. The CDR3 length is 19 residues. V was clipped by 5 bases and J by 4 bases; unmatched bases: 16. Germline CDR1 and CDR2: MNHEY and SMNVEV (reference sequence). CDR3 loop: CASSPGQGVGWLYNSPLHF. CDR3 DNA sequence: TGTGCCAGCAGTCCAGGACAGGGAGTGGGCTGGCTTTATAATTCACCCCTCCACTTT.

The chain employs TRBV7-8 and TRBJ1-3; 8 bases line up with TRBD1. Trimming cost V 2 bases and J 1 base; bases outside gene matches: 13. Germline CDR1 SGHVS, CDR2 FQNEAQ. This CDR3 region has 19 residues. CDR3 loop: CASSLTNPDRVVSGNTIYF. DNA of the CDR3: TGTGCCAGCAGCTTAACCAATCCGGACAGGGTAGTGTCTGGAAACACCATATATTTT.

This clone has a single count. This chain connects TRBV7-8 to TRBJ1-5; 10 bases fit TRBD1. Losses at the gene ends were 2 bases for V and 5 bases for J; bases not matched to a gene: 6. The CDR3 extends over 16 amino acids. Germline lookup yields CDR1 SGHVS and CDR2 FQNEAQ. DNA of the CDR3: TGTGCCAGCAGCTTAAGGGTCGGACAGGGGGATCAGCCCCAGCATTTT. Protein: CASSLRVGQGDQPQHF. Combining the CDR3 with reference TRBV7-8 and TRBJ1-5 gives the whole variable domain GAGVSQSPRYKVAKRGQDVALRCDPISGHVSLFWYQQALGQGPEFLTYFQNEAQLDKSGLPSDRFFAERPEGSVSTLKIQRTQQEDSAVYLCASSLRVGQGDQPQHFGDGTRLSIL.

V and J are TRBV20-1 and TRBJ2-3; D not certain. Germline values: CDR1 DFQATT, CDR2 SNEGSKA (reference sequence). The CDR3 has 11 residues. Trimming removed 3 bases from V and 5 bases from J, with 6 bases in between. The chain's CDR3 is CSARYIDTQYF. The CDR3 DNA reads TGCAGTGCTAGGTACATAGATACGCAGTATTTT.

This sequence joins TRBV13 and TRBJ1-2; tentative D call: TRBD1 (5 bases). Trimming shortened V by 10 bases and J by 2 bases, and 17 bases separated the two germline ends. The CDR3 runs to 14 residues. CDR1 is PRHDT, CDR2 FYEKMQ, per germline (reference sequence). CDR3 bases: TGTGCCACCTCTCTGGACGGGGGGAACTATGGCTACACCTTC. It yields the protein CATSLDGGNYGYTF.

The CDR3 DNA sequence: TGTGCCAGCAGCTCAGGATACAACAGGGGGAACACTGAAGCTTTCTTT. It encodes CASSSGYNRGNTEAFF. The chain links TRBV9 to TRBJ1-1; 7 bases are shared with TRBD1. The CDR3 runs 16 residues. Trimming took 4 bases from V and 1 from J; bases not matched to a gene: 10. Germline CDR1 is SGDLS and CDR2 is YYNGEE.

The chain joins TRBV7-9 to TRBJ1-5; TRBD1 matches at 8 bases. Per germline, CDR1 SEHNR and CDR2 FQNEAQ (reference sequence). The CDR3 runs to 14 residues. The junction had 7 bases not matched to a gene; V was cut back by 8 bases and J by 4 bases. DNA for the CDR3: TGTGCCAGCGGGGTGACAGGGGATAATCAGCCCCAGCATTTT. Its translation: CASGVTGDNQPQHF.

This chain joins TRBV28 and TRBJ2-7; 8 nucleotides match TRBD1. V shed 5 bases, J shed 1 base, and the junction held 7 bases outside the gene matches. Germline assignment: CDR1 MDHEN and CDR2 SYDVKM. This CDR3 region has 15 residues. The CDR3 protein is CASSPTGAKSYEQYF. CDR3 nucleotide sequence: TGTGCCAGCAGTCCGACAGGGGCTAAGTCCTACGAGCAGTACTTC.

The chain recombines TRBV19 with TRBJ1-1; D gene uncertain. This CDR3 spans 13 amino acids. CDR1 LNHDA and CDR2 SQIVND come from the germline V gene (reference sequence). Between the trimmed V and J ends, which lost 0 bases and 5 bases, there was a span of 7 bases. CDR3 nucleotides: TGTGCCAGTAGTATAGATTCAGTTACTGAAGCTTTCTTT. As protein: CASSIDSVTEAFF.

The rearrangement joins TRBV4-3 to TRBJ2-3, with TRBD2 matching 14 bases. The CDR3 length is 16 residues. Germline assignment: CDR1 LGHNA and CDR2 YSLEER. The V and J ends lost 1 base and 4 bases, in that order; junction bases with no gene match: 1. CDR3 sequence (DNA): TGCGCCAGCAGCCAAGGACTAGCGGGGGGGCCAGATACGCAGTATTTT. Its protein product is CASSQGLAGGPDTQYF.

The chain has TRBV6-4 and TRBJ2-2, with a tentative D call TRBD2 (5 bases). The ends were cut back, 3 bases at V and 3 bases at J, with 8 bases in the middle. Germline CDR1 MRHNA, CDR2 SNTAGT. The CDR3 runs 14 residues. The CDR3 loop is CASSEGSDTGELFF. Written as DNA, the CDR3 is TGTGCCAGCAGTGAAGGGAGCGACACCGGGGAGCTGTTTTTT.

This rearrangement joins TRBV4-2 to TRBJ1-2, with TRBD1 matching 7 bases. Losses at the gene ends were 4 bases for V and 8 bases for J; bases not matched to a gene: 16. The CDR3 has 16 residues. The germline CDR1 and CDR2 sequences are LGHNA and YNFKEQ. This chain's CDR3 is CASSPGQNPGEEGYTF. DNA of the CDR3: TGTGCCAGCAGCCCGGGACAGAACCCCGGGGAGGAGGGCTACACCTTC.

V is TRBV2 and J is TRBJ2-5; D unresolved. This CDR3 is built from 13 residues. Germline V gives CDR1 SNHLY, CDR2 FYNNEI. The ends were cut back, 4 bases at V and 5 bases at J, with 11 bases in the middle. The CDR3 DNA follows: TGTGCCAGCAGTGGGAGCCTTGGGGAGACCCAGTACTTC. Its translation: CASSGSLGETQYF.

The chain employs TRBV9 and TRBJ2-3; 8 positions match TRBD2. CDR1 and CDR2 from the germline V gene are SGDLS and YYNGEE. With 0 bases clipped from V and 0 bases from J, the junction kept 6 bases outside the gene matches. This CDR3 has 17 residues. The CDR3 region is CASSVAYLAGSTDTQYF. DNA of the CDR3: TGTGCCAGCAGCGTAGCTTATCTAGCGGGTAGCACAGATACGCAGTATTTT. Using reference TRBV9 and TRBJ2-3 for the parts outside the CDR3, the full variable domain is DSGVTQTPKHLITATGQRVTLRCSPRSGDLSVYWYQQSLDQGLQFLIQYYNGEERAKGNILERFSAQQFPDLHSELNLSSLELGDSALYFCASSVAYLAGSTDTQYFGPGTRLTVL.

The gene calls are TRBV19 and TRBJ1-1; D ambiguous. This CDR3 comprises 13 residues. V was pared by 5 bases and J by 0 bases, with 7 bases between. Germline values: CDR1 LNHDA, CDR2 SQIVND (reference sequence). The CDR3 region is CASSAKVNTEAFF. For the CDR3, the DNA is TGTGCCAGTAGTGCGAAAGTGAACACTGAAGCTTTCTTT.

The V and J genes are TRBV29-1 and TRBJ2-7; D remains ambiguous. The CDR3 contains 13 residues. Germline CDR1 reads SQVTM; CDR2 reads ANQGSEA. V gave up 2 bases and J gave up 0 bases, with 8 bases separating them. The CDR3 region has the DNA TGCAGCGTTGAAACAGCCCACTCCTACGAGCAGTACTTC. Translating gives CSVETAHSYEQYF.

This rearrangement joins TRBV6-5 to TRBJ2-3, with 7 bases aligning to TRBD1. From germline, CDR1 is MNHEY and CDR2 SVGAGI. The CDR3 sequence is 14 residues long. V dropped 4 bases and J dropped 1; count of bases not matched to a gene: 2. The chain's CDR3 is CASSSTGRTDTQYF. In DNA form, the CDR3 reads TGTGCCAGCAGTTCGACAGGGCGCACAGATACGCAGTATTTT.